This T cell receptor beta chain was sequenced for a study of T cell responses to AZD1222 COVID-19 vaccine. Overall study context: The analysis combined second doses at about 4 or about 12 weeks.

For this clone: Its matching antigen is unknown.

Study-level findings and limits: Donors were mostly white British, more females; clonal diversity possibly underestimated. Seropositive status at baseline applied to only 5 or 6 AZD1222 recipients.

The CDR3 extends over 13 amino acids. CDR1 is MNHEY, CDR2 SVGAGI, per germline. The V end was cut by 5 bases, the J end by 0 bases, with 7 bases between. TCRdb's table, derived via immunoSEQ multiplex PCR, lists solely in-frame clones and lacks some. The sample lists 150,000 to 200,000 clones, almost 95% occurring once. Sample: peripheral blood, taken on day 0 of AZD1222 vaccination. The chain couples TRBV6-5 to TRBJ1-1; unclear D gene. This clonotype was obtained from an adult in good health. Here the CDR3 DNA reads TGTGCCAGCAGTCGCGACATGAACACTGAAGCTTTCTTT. Its translation: CASSRDMNTEAFF.